Included here is one TCR beta chain sequence, with context. Antigen specificity is unknown. This record belongs to a study of T cell responses to AZD1222 COVID-19 vaccine. The assay was immunoSEQ multiplex PCR, and TCRdb's table has in-frame clones only and misses some. The sample includes roughly 77,000 clones, just over 90% seen only once; the top ten take 3.3%. The CDR3 runs 14 residues. V lost 5 bases to trimming and J lost 1 base, with 11 bases between them. Germline CDR1 and CDR2: SGHTA and FQGTGA. Study results and limitations: It should be noted that donors were predominantly white British and more often female, and clonal diversity was possibly underestimated.

This TCR was sampled from an adult who received the AZD1222 COVID-19 vaccine. The chain uses TRBV7-3 and TRBJ1-1, with D unresolved. This material consisted of peripheral blood, taken 28 days after the second AZD1222 dose. The CDR3 region is CASSPGLPNTEAFF. The CDR3 nucleotides read TGTGCCAGCAGCCCTGGCCTTCCGAACACTGAAGCTTTCTTT. The full variable domain, in which reference TRBV7-3 and TRBJ1-1 provide the parts outside the CDR3, is GAGVSQTPSNKVTEKGKYVELRCDPISGHTALYWYRQSLGQGPEFLIYFQGTGAADDSGLPNDRFFAVRPEGSVSTLKIQRTERGDSAVYLCASSPGLPNTEAFFGQGTRLTVV.